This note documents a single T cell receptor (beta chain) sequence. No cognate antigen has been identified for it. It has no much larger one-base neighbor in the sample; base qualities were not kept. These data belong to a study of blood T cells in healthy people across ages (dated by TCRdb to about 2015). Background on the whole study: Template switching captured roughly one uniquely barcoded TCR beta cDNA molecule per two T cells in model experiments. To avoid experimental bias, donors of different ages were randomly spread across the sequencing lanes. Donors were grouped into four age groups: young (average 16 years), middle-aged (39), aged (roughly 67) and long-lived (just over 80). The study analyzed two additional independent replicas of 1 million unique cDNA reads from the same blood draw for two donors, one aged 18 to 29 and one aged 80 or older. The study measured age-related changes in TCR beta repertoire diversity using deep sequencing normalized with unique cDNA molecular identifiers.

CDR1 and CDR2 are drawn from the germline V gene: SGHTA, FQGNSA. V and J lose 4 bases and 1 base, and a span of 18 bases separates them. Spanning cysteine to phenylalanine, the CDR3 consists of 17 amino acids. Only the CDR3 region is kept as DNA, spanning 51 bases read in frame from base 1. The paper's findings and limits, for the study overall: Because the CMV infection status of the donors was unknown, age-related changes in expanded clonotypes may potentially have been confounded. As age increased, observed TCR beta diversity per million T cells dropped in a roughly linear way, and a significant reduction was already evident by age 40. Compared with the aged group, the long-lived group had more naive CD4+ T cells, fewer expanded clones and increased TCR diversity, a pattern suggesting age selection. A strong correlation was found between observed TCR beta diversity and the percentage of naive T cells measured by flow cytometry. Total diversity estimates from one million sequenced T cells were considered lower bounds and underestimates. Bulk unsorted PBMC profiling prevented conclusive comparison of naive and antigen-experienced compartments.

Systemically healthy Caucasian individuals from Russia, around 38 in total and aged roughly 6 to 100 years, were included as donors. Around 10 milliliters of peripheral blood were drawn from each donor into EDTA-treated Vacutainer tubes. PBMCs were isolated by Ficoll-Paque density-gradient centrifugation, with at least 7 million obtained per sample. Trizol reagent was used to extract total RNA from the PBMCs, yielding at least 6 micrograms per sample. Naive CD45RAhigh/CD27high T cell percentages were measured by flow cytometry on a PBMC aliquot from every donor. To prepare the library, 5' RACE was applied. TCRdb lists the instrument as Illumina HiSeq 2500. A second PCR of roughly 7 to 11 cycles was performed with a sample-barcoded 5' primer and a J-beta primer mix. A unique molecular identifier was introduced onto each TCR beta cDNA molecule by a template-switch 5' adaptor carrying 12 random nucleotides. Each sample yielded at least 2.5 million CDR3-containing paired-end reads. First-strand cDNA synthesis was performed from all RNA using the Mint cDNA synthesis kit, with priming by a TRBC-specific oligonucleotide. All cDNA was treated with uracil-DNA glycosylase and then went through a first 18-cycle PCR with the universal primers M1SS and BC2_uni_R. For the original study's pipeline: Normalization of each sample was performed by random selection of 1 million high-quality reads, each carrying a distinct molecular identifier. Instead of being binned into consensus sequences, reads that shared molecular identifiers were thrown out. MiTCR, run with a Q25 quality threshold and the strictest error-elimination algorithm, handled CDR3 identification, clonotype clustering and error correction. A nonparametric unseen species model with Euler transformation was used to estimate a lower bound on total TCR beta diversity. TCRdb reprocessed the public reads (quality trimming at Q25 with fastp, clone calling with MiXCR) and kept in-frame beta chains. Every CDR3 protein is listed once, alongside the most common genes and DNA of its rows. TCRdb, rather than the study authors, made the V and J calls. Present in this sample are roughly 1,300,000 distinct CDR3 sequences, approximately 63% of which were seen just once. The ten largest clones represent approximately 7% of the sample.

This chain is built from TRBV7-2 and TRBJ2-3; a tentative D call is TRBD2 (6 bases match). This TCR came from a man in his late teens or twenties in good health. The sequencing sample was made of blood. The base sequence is TGTGCCAGCAGCTCCCTTGGGGCTAGCGAGGGCACAGATACGCAGTATTTT. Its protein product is CASSSLGASEGTDTQYF. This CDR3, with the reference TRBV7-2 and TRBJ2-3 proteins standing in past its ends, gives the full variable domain GAGVSQSPSNKVTEKGKDVELRCDPISGHTALYWYRQSLGQGLEFLIYFQGNSAPDKSGLPSDRFSAERTGGSVSTLTIQRTQQEDSAVYLCASSSLGASEGTDTQYFGPGTRLTVL.